This T cell receptor beta chain was found in a study of blood T cell repertoires in COVID-19. Clones were sequenced by immunoSEQ multiplex PCR, and TCRdb holds only the in-frame ones, with some missing. Counted here are 130,000 or so clones, approximately 82% occurring once; the ten biggest clones make up roughly 1.6%. Sequencing was done on a sample of peripheral blood. The source of this sequence is a human donor in a cohort sampled during active COVID-19.

The CDR3 DNA is TGTGCCAGTACCCTAATGGCGGGAGTAGACAATGAGCAGTTCTTC. Amino acid sequence: CASTLMAGVDNEQFF. V gene TRBV19 combines with J gene TRBJ2-1, with TRBD2 matching over 7 bases. The ends lost 7 bases at V and 5 bases at J; junction bases unmatched: 11. Germline V lookup: CDR1 LNHDA, CDR2 SQIVND (reference sequence). The CDR3 covers 15 residues.